A single sample is the source of the 30 T cell receptor beta chains below, sequenced in a study of glioma-infiltrating T cells after dendritic cell vaccination. Data came from immunoSEQ multiplex PCR; TCRdb stores just in-frame clones and leaves some out. The sample consists of 70,000 to 100,000 clones, around 86% of them appearing once. Time point denoted: after dendritic cell vaccination, including at tumor progression/relapse. Sample: blood, taken after dendritic cell vaccination. These receptors all stem from a human donor with glioblastoma.

The chain recombines TRBV6-6 with TRBJ2-1; D not certain. The CDR3 is 13 amino acids. CDR1 is MNHNY, CDR2 SVGAGI, per germline (reference sequence). The germline V and J ends were trimmed by 5 bases and 5 bases, with 10 bases remaining between them. CDR3 nucleotide sequence: TGTGCCAGCAGTGGCCATATGGACAATGAGCAGTTCTTC. It is translated as CASSGHMDNEQFF.

About this clone: Other DNA sequences of this sample code for an identical CDR3. V is TRBV9 and J is TRBJ1-2; 10 bases fit TRBD1. V lost 3 bases and J lost 2; bases outside the gene matches: 1. Germline assignment: CDR1 SGDLS and CDR2 YYNGEE. The CDR3 has 14 residues. In DNA form, the CDR3 reads TGTGCCAGCAGCGCGGGACAGGGGAACTATGGCTACACCTTC. It yields the protein CASSAGQGNYGYTF.

Remarks on this clone: Other DNA sequences of this sample code for an identical CDR3. This sequence joins TRBV19 and TRBJ1-1; D not certain. Germline V CDR1 and CDR2: LNHDA, SQIVND (reference sequence). The CDR3 is 13 residues long. The V end lost 2 bases, the J end lost 2 bases, and 6 bases lay between the germline ends. The CDR3 sequence: CASSISVNTEAFF. CDR3 sequence (DNA): TGTGCCAGTAGTATAAGCGTTAACACTGAAGCTTTCTTT.

The chain carries TRBV5-4 and TRBJ1-2, with D maybe TRBD1 (6 bases). Germline values: CDR1 SGHNT, CDR2 YYREEE (reference sequence). V was cut by 4 bases and J by 2 bases, with 12 bases left in between. CDR3 length: 14 amino acids. The CDR3: CASSNRQGNYGYTF. CDR3 coding DNA: TGTGCCAGCAGCAACCGGCAGGGGAACTATGGCTACACCTTC.

This chain uses TRBV10-1 with TRBJ2-2, with 10 bases identical to TRBD1. Trimming at V came to 4 bases and at J to 5 bases, leaving 4 bases not matched to a gene. Per the germline V gene, CDR1 is WNHNN and CDR2 is SYGVQD (reference sequence). The CDR3 spans 15 residues. CDR3 loop: CASSAGTGVTGELFF. CDR3 coding DNA: TGCGCCAGCAGTGCCGGGACAGGGGTGACCGGGGAGCTGTTTTTT.

This clone occurred once. The chain uses TRBV4-2 and TRBJ1-5, with TRBD1 matching over 7 bases. The CDR3 spans 14 residues. Germline V gene sequence: CDR1 LGHNA, CDR2 YNFKEQ. Trimming took 7 bases from V and 1 from J; bases not matched to a gene: 4. As DNA, the CDR3 is TGTGCCAGCAATCCGACAGGGAGCAATCAGCCCCAGCATTTT. Residues: CASNPTGSNQPQHF.

Here the CDR3 reads CASRGTSLRASQYF. CDR3 nucleotide sequence: TGTGCCAGCAGGGGGACATCCTTACGAGCATCCCAGTACTTC. The chain joins TRBV2 to TRBJ2-7; D may be TRBD1 (6 bases). The CDR3 is 14 amino acids. CDR1 SNHLY and CDR2 FYNNEI come from the germline V gene. The V end was cut by 6 bases, the J end by 10 bases, with 22 bases between.

The V and J genes are TRBV10-2 and TRBJ2-1, with 7 bases identical to TRBD1. CDR3 length: 15 residues. In germline, CDR1 is WSHSY, CDR2 SAAADI. The ends lost 4 bases at V and 3 bases at J; junction bases unmatched: 6. Written as DNA, the CDR3 is TGCGCCAGCAGTGGAAGGAGACAGGGCTACAATGAGCAGTTCTTC. It yields the protein CASSGRRQGYNEQFF.

The chain joins TRBV11-2 to TRBJ2-7; no clear D. CDR1 is SGHAT, CDR2 FQNNGV, per germline. CDR3 length: 14 residues. V was clipped by 1 base and J by 7 bases, with 14 bases between them. CDR3 nucleotide sequence: TGTGCCAGCAGCTTAGGGCAGGTTAGTTGGGAGCAGTACTTC. Its protein is CASSLGQVSWEQYF.

The CDR3 here is CASSLWTGGDETQYF. CDR3 coding DNA: TGTGCCAGCAGCTTGTGGACAGGGGGCGATGAGACCCAGTACTTC. The rearrangement links TRBV7-2 to TRBJ2-5; 11 bases align to TRBD1. Germline V gene lookup returns CDR1 SGHTA and CDR2 FQGNSA. The CDR3 is 15 amino acids. J lost 5 bases, V lost 3 bases, and 5 bases had no gene match.

The chain uses TRBV18 and TRBJ2-7; TRBD1 matches 7 bases. The CDR3 loop spans 17 amino acids. Germline loops: CDR1 KGHSH, CDR2 LQKENI. The V and J ends lost 0 bases and 2 bases, in that order; junction bases with no gene match: 10. CDR3 in DNA: TGTGCCAGCTCACCACCGGTGGCAGGGGGAACTACCTACGAGCAGTACTTC. It encodes CASSPPVAGGTTYEQYF.

The V call is TRBV28, the J call TRBJ2-3, with TRBD1 matching 7 bases. Looked up from germline, CDR1 is MDHEN and CDR2 is SYDVKM. Losses at the gene ends were 4 bases for V and 6 bases for J; bases not matched to a gene: 4. This CDR3 is built from 13 residues. The CDR3 here is CASSSGGEDTQYF. For the CDR3, the DNA is TGTGCCAGCAGTTCAGGGGGTGAGGATACGCAGTATTTT.

This chain joins TRBV7-2 and TRBJ2-2; D not certain. The CDR3 is made up of 14 amino acids. V dropped 5 bases and J dropped 6 bases, with 13 bases sitting between them. The germline gives CDR1 SGHTA, CDR2 FQGNSA. The CDR3 region has the DNA TGTGCCAGCAGCCCAGGCGCGTGGCCCGGGGAGCTGTTTTTT. This gives the protein CASSPGAWPGELFF.

The chain has TRBV7-8 and TRBJ2-1; D gene ambiguous. Germline CDR1 and CDR2: SGHVS and FQNEAQ. The germline V and J ends were trimmed by 1 base and 0 bases, with 7 bases remaining between them. The CDR3 sequence is 15 residues long. This chain's CDR3 is CASSLGDSSYNEQFF. CDR3 DNA: TGTGCCAGCAGCTTAGGAGATAGCTCCTACAATGAGCAGTTCTTC. Filled out from reference TRBV7-8 and TRBJ2-1, the complete variable domain reads GAGVSQSPRYKVAKRGQDVALRCDPISGHVSLFWYQQALGQGPEFLTYFQNEAQLDKSGLPSDRFFAERPEGSVSTLKIQRTQQEDSAVYLCASSLGDSSYNEQFFGPGTRLTVL.

This clone was counted a single time. This chain uses TRBV5-1 with TRBJ1-1; 8 bases fit TRBD1. Germline lookup yields CDR1 SGHRS and CDR2 YFSETQ. This CDR3 is built from 13 residues. V lost 3 bases, J lost 4 bases, and 2 bases stayed unmatched. Here the CDR3 reads CASSSTGGTEAFF. The DNA for the CDR3 is TGCGCCAGCAGCTCAACAGGGGGCACTGAAGCTTTCTTT.

The chain carries TRBV7-2 and TRBJ1-1, with D possibly being TRBD1 (5 bases). CDR1 is SGHTA and CDR2 is FQGNSA in the germline V gene. V was cut by 1 base and J by 7 bases, with 13 bases left in between. The CDR3 is 14 amino acids. For the CDR3, the DNA is TGTGCCAGCAGCTTAGAGGAGGGGAGTTTTGAAGCTTTCTTT. It codes for CASSLEEGSFEAFF.

The genes are TRBV30 and TRBJ2-1; 11 nucleotides line up with TRBD2. The germline V gene encodes CDR1 GTSNPN and CDR2 SVGIG (reference sequence). This CDR3 comprises 15 residues. V lost 0 bases to trimming and J lost 10 bases; unmatched junction nucleotides: 8. CDR3 region: CAWSVDLAGGREQFF. The CDR3 DNA is TGTGCCTGGAGTGTAGATCTAGCGGGGGGTCGGGAGCAGTTCTTC.

This clone was detected only once. V usage is TRBV5-1 and J usage is TRBJ1-1; a possible D gene is TRBD1 (5 bases). CDR1 and CDR2 from the germline V gene are SGHRS and YFSETQ. The germline V and J ends were trimmed by 1 base and 1 base, with 5 bases remaining between them. The CDR3 consists of 13 residues. The CDR3 reads CASSLTGNTEAFF. CDR3 nucleotide sequence: TGCGCCAGCAGCTTGACAGGGAACACTGAAGCTTTCTTT. The full variable domain, in which reference TRBV5-1 and TRBJ1-1 provide the parts outside the CDR3, is KAGVTQTPRYLIKTRGQQVTLSCSPISGHRSVSWYQQTPGQGLQFLFEYFSETQRNKGNFPGRFSGRQFSNSRSEMNVSTLELGDSALYLCASSLTGNTEAFFGQGTRLTVV.

This chain connects TRBV6-1 to TRBJ1-6, with D unclear. Between the trimmed V and J ends, which lost 2 bases and 10 bases, there was a span of 12 bases. Germline loops: CDR1 MNHNS, CDR2 SASEGT. This CDR3 has 14 amino acids. In DNA, the CDR3 is TGTGCCAGCAGTGAAAGCTTAGAGCCGTCACCCCTCCACTTT. Amino acids: CASSESLEPSPLHF.

The rearrangement joins TRBV7-2 to TRBJ1-6, with 8 bases identical to TRBD1. Germline V gene lookup returns CDR1 SGHTA and CDR2 FQGNSA. The CDR3 runs 16 residues. The trim removed 7 bases at V and 0 bases at J, leaving 5 bases unmatched. The CDR3 region has the DNA TGTGCCAGCACCGACAGGGGAAGCTCCTATAATTCACCCCTCCACTTT. Amino acid sequence: CASTDRGSSYNSPLHF.

The chain uses TRBV19 and TRBJ2-7; D is undetermined. V lost 5 bases to trimming and J lost 4 bases, with 9 bases between them. The CDR3 spans 12 residues. Germline V gene data show CDR1 as LNHDA and CDR2 as SQIVND (reference sequence). This CDR3 reads CASSAGSYEQYF. The DNA of the CDR3 is TGTGCCAGTAGTGCCGGGTCATACGAGCAGTACTTC. The whole variable domain, remainder taken from reference TRBV19 and TRBJ2-7, is DGGITQSPKYLFRKEGQNVTLSCEQNLNHDAMYWYRQDPGQGLRLIYYSQIVNDFQKGDIAEGYSVSREKKESFPLTVTSAQKNPTAFYLCASSAGSYEQYFGPGTRLTVT.

The CDR3 nucleotides are TGTGCCATCAGTGAAGGACTAGCGGACCTTTCCTACGAGCAGTACTTC. This encodes CAISEGLADLSYEQYF. The rearrangement links TRBV10-3 to TRBJ2-7, with TRBD2 matching 10 bases. The trim removed 3 bases at V and 1 base at J, leaving 6 bases unmatched. Germline assignment: CDR1 ENHRY and CDR2 SYGVKD. The CDR3 sequence is 16 residues long.

This chain joins TRBV2 and TRBJ1-3; perhaps TRBD1 as D (5 bases). This CDR3 is 15 amino acids long. Trimming stripped 6 bases from V and 0 bases from J, with 12 bases between. Germline V gene sequence: CDR1 SNHLY, CDR2 FYNNEI. CDR3 DNA sequence: TGTGCCAGCAGGGAGGGGACTTTCTCTGGAAACACCATATATTTT. Its translation: CASREGTFSGNTIYF.

V is TRBV4-3 and J is TRBJ2-1; 13 bases line up with TRBD2. J lost 4 bases, V lost 1 base, and 1 base had no gene match. Germline CDR1 reads LGHNA; CDR2 reads YSLEER. The CDR3 spans 16 residues. CDR3 protein: CASSQGLAGGYNEQFF. The CDR3 DNA follows: TGCGCCAGCAGCCAAGGACTAGCGGGGGGTTACAATGAGCAGTTCTTC.

CDR3 protein: CASSFVGGTDQETQYF. For the CDR3, the DNA is TGTGCCAGCAGCTTCGTCGGGGGGACCGACCAAGAGACCCAGTACTTC. The V call is TRBV7-2, the J call TRBJ2-5; 7 bases match TRBD2. CDR1 and CDR2 (germline): SGHTA, FQGNSA. The V segment lost 3 bases and the J segment 0 bases; nucleotides outside the gene matches: 7. The length of the CDR3 is 16 residues. The variable domain in full, completed from reference TRBV7-2 and TRBJ2-5, reads GAGVSQSPSNKVTEKGKDVELRCDPISGHTALYWYRQSLGQGLEFLIYFQGNSAPDKSGLPSDRFSAERTGGSVSTLTIQRTQQEDSAVYLCASSFVGGTDQETQYFGPGTRLLVL.

The CDR3 region is CASSAQPGQLYGYTF. The CDR3 DNA reads TGTGCCAGCAGCGCACAACCGGGACAGCTCTATGGCTACACCTTC. The V gene is TRBV9, the J gene TRBJ1-2; 7 bases fit TRBD1. Germline V gene sequence: CDR1 SGDLS, CDR2 YYNGEE. The V gene end was trimmed by 3 bases and the J gene end by 4 bases; junction bases not matched to a gene: 9. This CDR3 has 15 residues. Drawing the rest from reference TRBV9 and TRBJ1-2, the complete variable domain is DSGVTQTPKHLITATGQRVTLRCSPRSGDLSVYWYQQSLDQGLQFLIQYYNGEERAKGNILERFSAQQFPDLHSELNLSSLELGDSALYFCASSAQPGQLYGYTFGSGTRLTVV.

V and J are TRBV5-1 and TRBJ1-1, with a weak D call TRBD1 (5 bases). The V gene's germline CDR1 is SGHRS and CDR2 YFSETQ. The CDR3 extends over 14 amino acids. The germline V and J ends were trimmed by 5 bases and 3 bases, with 14 bases remaining between them. Here the CDR3 reads CASSPTVGDTEAFF. The CDR3, as DNA: TGCGCCAGCAGTCCAACCGTAGGGGACACTGAAGCTTTCTTT.

The genes are TRBV27 and TRBJ1-2, with D possibly being TRBD1 (6 bases). CDR3 length equals 19 residues. Germline values: CDR1 MNHEY, CDR2 SMNVEV (reference sequence). V lost 4 bases and J 0 bases, leaving 24 bases between the germline ends. This CDR3 is CASSSGRGSLRSTNYGYTF. As DNA, the CDR3 is TGTGCCAGCAGTTCGGGCAGGGGCTCCCTCCGCTCTACTAACTATGGCTACACCTTC.

J is TRBJ1-6 and V is TRBV9; 7 bases fit TRBD1. Looked up from germline, CDR1 is SGDLS and CDR2 is YYNGEE. V was clipped by 5 bases and J by 5 bases; unmatched bases: 4. The CDR3 covers 14 residues. CDR3: CASRGQSNNSPLHF. In DNA, the CDR3 is TGTGCCAGCAGGGGACAGTCTAATAATTCACCCCTCCACTTT.

This clone was counted once. The chain combines TRBV25-1 with TRBJ1-1, with 7 bases lining up with TRBD1. The V gene's germline CDR1 is MGHDK and CDR2 SYGVNS. The CDR3 is 14 residues long. V dropped 6 bases and J dropped 2; count of bases not matched to a gene: 6. Here the CDR3 DNA reads TGTGCCAGCAGCAGGACAGGCAGCAACACTGAAGCTTTCTTT. It codes for CASSRTGSNTEAFF.